The 30 T cell receptor beta chains reported below all come from one sample, sequenced in a study of control samples from healthy donors and cancer patients (dated by TCRdb to about 2020). Library method: the immunoSEQ multiplex PCR assay. Imported from immuneACCESS, the table was reduced by TCRdb to in-frame sequences with V and J called. These copies leave out some clones; in studies compared against another copy, an unresolved V gene accounts for under half, and the cause of the remainder is not known. The sample has about 82,000 clones on record, more than 75% of them singletons. The ten largest clonotypes hold 20% of the sample. The sequenced material came from blood. The receptors here all came from a man aged 45 to 65 in good health.

This sequence joins TRBV12-3 or TRBV12-4 and TRBJ2-1, with unresolved D. V was trimmed by 7 bases and J by 3 bases, leaving 10 bases between them. This CDR3 has 13 residues. Here the CDR3 reads CASTLGIYNEQFF. CDR3 coding DNA: TGTGCCAGCACCCTTGGGATCTACAATGAGCAGTTCTTC.

The V and J genes are TRBV5-1 and TRBJ2-7; 14 nucleotides align to TRBD2. Germline loops: CDR1 SGHRS, CDR2 YFSETQ. The V and J ends lost 4 bases and 4 bases, in that order; junction bases with no gene match: 10. This CDR3 has 17 residues. For the CDR3, the DNA is TGCGCCAGCAGCCCGGGACTAGCGGGAGCCACGGGGTACGAGCAGTACTTC. This codes for CASSPGLAGATGYEQYF.

The chain couples TRBV11-2 to TRBJ2-2; the D is unclear. V was cut by 0 bases and J by 2 bases, with 10 bases left in between. Looked up from germline, CDR1 is SGHAT and CDR2 is FQNNGV. The CDR3 covers 16 residues. CDR3 bases: TGTGCCAGCAGCTTAGACCTCCTAGGCAACACCGGGGAGCTGTTTTTT. Translated, it gives CASSLDLLGNTGELFF.

This chain uses TRBV2 with TRBJ2-5; 8 bases map to TRBD1. V shed 3 bases, J shed 6 bases, and the junction held 3 bases outside the gene matches. The CDR3 has 13 amino acids. Germline V lookup: CDR1 SNHLY, CDR2 FYNNEI. The CDR3 nucleotides are TGTGCCAGCAGTGATGGGGACAGGAAGACCCAGTACTTC. It yields the protein CASSDGDRKTQYF.

This CDR3 is CASSFTPPRVTDTQYF. The CDR3 nucleotides read TGTGCCAGCAGCTTCACACCGCCTCGGGTTACAGATACGCAGTATTTT. The V and J genes are TRBV7-2 and TRBJ2-3, with D unclear. The length of the CDR3 is 16 residues. Trimming took 3 bases from V and 3 from J, leaving 16 bases between them. CDR1 SGHTA and CDR2 FQGNSA come from the germline V gene.

This clone has only a few counts. The V and J genes are TRBV6-1 and TRBJ1-3; TRBD1 is a possible D gene (5 bases). The CDR3 sequence is 13 residues long. Germline CDR1 reads MNHNS; CDR2 reads SASEGT. Trimming removed 1 base at V and 8 bases at J, with 9 bases between. CDR3 sequence (DNA): TGTGCCAGCAGTGAAGGCGGGGCCCACACCATATATTTT. Encoded protein: CASSEGGAHTIYF.

This chain joins TRBV5-5 and TRBJ1-5, with D possibly TRBD1 on 5 matching bases. CDR3 length equals 17 residues. Per the germline V gene, CDR1 is SGHKS and CDR2 is YYEKEE (reference sequence). V lost 0 bases and J 2 bases, leaving 15 bases between the germline ends. CDR3 sequence: CASSLVDGGSGNQPQHF. CDR3 sequence (DNA): TGTGCCAGCAGCTTGGTGGACGGGGGTTCGGGCAATCAGCCCCAGCATTTT.

CDR3 DNA sequence: TGTGCCAGCAGAACTCTTAGCACAGATACGCAGTATTTT. It is translated as CASRTLSTDTQYF. This chain joins TRBV12-3 or TRBV12-4 and TRBJ2-3; D is unclear. V was cut by 6 bases and J by 0 bases, with 7 bases left in between. The CDR3 runs to 13 residues.

The rearrangement joins TRBV7-8 to TRBJ1-3; unclear D gene. The V gene's germline CDR1 is SGHVS and CDR2 FQNEAQ. With 4 bases removed from V and 4 bases from J, the gap between germline ends came to 17 bases. The CDR3 length is 16 residues. CDR3 amino acids: CASSSPGRAAGNTIYF. The DNA for the CDR3 is TGTGCCAGCAGCTCCCCCGGCAGAGCGGCCGGAAACACCATATATTTT.

The rearrangement links TRBV7-8 to TRBJ2-1, with 8 positions matching TRBD1. The CDR3 spans 14 residues. Germline CDR1 reads SGHVS; CDR2 reads FQNEAQ. After removal of 1 base from V and 5 bases from J, the junction contained 1 base not matched to a gene. CDR3 nucleotide sequence: TGTGCCAGCAGCTTAGGGACAGGGAACAATGAGCAGTTCTTC. As protein: CASSLGTGNNEQFF. Full variable domain (rest looked up from reference TRBV7-8 and TRBJ2-1): GAGVSQSPRYKVAKRGQDVALRCDPISGHVSLFWYQQALGQGPEFLTYFQNEAQLDKSGLPSDRFFAERPEGSVSTLKIQRTQQEDSAVYLCASSLGTGNNEQFFGPGTRLTVL.

The CDR3 spells CASKLTRTAFGYTF. The CDR3 DNA is TGTGCCAGCAAACTCACAAGGACAGCCTTTGGCTACACCTTC. The genes are TRBV6-5 and TRBJ1-2, with D possibly matching TRBD1 (6 bases). Germline CDR1 MNHEY, CDR2 SVGAGI. Trimming stripped 7 bases from V and 7 bases from J, with 19 bases between. The CDR3 sequence is 14 residues long.

The chain uses TRBV9 and TRBJ1-5; no clear D. Deletions cut 4 bases from V and 4 bases from J, with 9 bases between. The CDR3 sequence is 13 residues long. CDR1 is SGDLS and CDR2 is YYNGEE in the germline V gene. CDR3 nucleotide sequence: TGTGCCAGCAGCCCCGACGGGAATCAGCCCCAGCATTTT. Amino acid sequence: CASSPDGNQPQHF.

V and J are TRBV9 and TRBJ1-2, with 7 bases matching TRBD1. Looked up from germline, CDR1 is SGDLS and CDR2 is YYNGEE. This CDR3 has 14 residues. The V segment lost 4 bases and the J segment 2 bases; nucleotides outside the gene matches: 5. The CDR3 DNA is TGTGCCAGCAGCTCTCAGGACAGGAACTATGGCTACACCTTC. Encoded protein: CASSSQDRNYGYTF.

The rearrangement links TRBV6-5 to TRBJ1-1; D not certain. Per germline, CDR1 MNHEY and CDR2 SVGAGI. The CDR3 sequence is 14 residues long. V lost 6 bases and J lost 1, with 12 bases in between. The CDR3 spells CASSFITRNTEAFF. The CDR3, as DNA: TGTGCCAGCAGCTTCATAACGAGGAACACTGAAGCTTTCTTT.

The chain has TRBV6-6 and TRBJ1-1; D call uncertain. V dropped 7 bases and J dropped 1 base, with 16 bases sitting between them. This CDR3 is built from 15 residues. Germline V gives CDR1 MNHNY, CDR2 SVGAGI (reference sequence). Here the CDR3 reads CASTDPGRSNTEAFF. The CDR3 coding sequence is TGTGCCAGCACCGATCCAGGTCGGTCGAACACTGAAGCTTTCTTT.

The chain couples TRBV6-2 or TRBV6-3 to TRBJ1-1, with TRBD1 identical over 7 bases. Trimming at V came to 2 bases and at J to 4 bases, leaving 4 bases not matched to a gene. Germline CDR1 MNHEY, CDR2 SVGEGT. The CDR3 sequence is 14 residues long. CDR3: CASSYAGQFTEAFF. CDR3 nucleotides: TGTGCCAGCAGTTACGCGGGACAGTTCACTGAAGCTTTCTTT.

This chain connects TRBV6-5 to TRBJ2-7; TRBD1 is a possible D gene (6 bases). This CDR3 region has 15 residues. The V gene's germline CDR1 is MNHEY and CDR2 SVGAGI. V lost 7 bases and J 9 bases, leaving 25 bases between the germline ends. The CDR3 reads CASNKPGHSDLRQYV. The CDR3 coding sequence is TGTGCCAGCAATAAACCGGGACACTCCGATCTGAGGCAGTACGTC.

This clone was detected a few times. This chain connects TRBV6-2 or TRBV6-3 to TRBJ1-5; the D gene is possibly TRBD1 (6 bases). Germline V gives CDR1 MNHEY, CDR2 SVGEGT. This CDR3 region has 13 residues. Between the trimmed V and J ends, which lost 5 bases and 5 bases, there was a span of 10 bases. CDR3 nucleotide sequence: TGTGCCAGCAGTGGGGACACCTATCAGCCCCAGCATTTT. Amino acid sequence: CASSGDTYQPQHF.

The chain links TRBV30 to TRBJ1-1; D possibly corresponds to TRBD1 (5 bases). This CDR3 is 17 amino acids long. Trimming shortened V by 2 bases and J by 0 bases, and 19 bases separated the two germline ends. Germline assignment: CDR1 GTSNPN and CDR2 SVGIG (reference sequence). CDR3 in DNA: TGTGCCTGGAGTCCCAGCAGGGTACCACCATTGAACACTGAAGCTTTCTTT. Its translation: CAWSPSRVPPLNTEAFF. Looking up the rest from reference TRBV30 and TRBJ1-1 gives the full variable domain: SQTIHQWPATLVQPVGSPLSLECTVEGTSNPNLYWYRQAAGRGLQLLFYSVGIGQISSEVPQNLSASRPQDRQFILSSKKLLLSDSGFYLCAWSPSRVPPLNTEAFFGQGTRLTVV.

On this clone: At one of its ends the junction is not consistent with the germline gene, which may arise from a read error. The chain combines TRBV20-1 with TRBJ2-5, with 7 positions matching TRBD2. The CDR3 is made up of 11 amino acids. CDR1 DFQATT and CDR2 SNEGSKA come from the germline V gene (reference sequence). DNA for the CDR3: TGCAGTCCTAGCGGACAAGAGACCCAGTACTTC. Residues: CSPSGQETQYF.

This clone was picked up one time. The chain couples TRBV5-1 to TRBJ2-2, with unresolved D. Trimming stripped 4 bases from V and 3 bases from J, with 19 bases between. Germline assignment: CDR1 SGHRS and CDR2 YFSETQ. CDR3 length equals 17 residues. The CDR3 DNA sequence: TGCGCCAGCAGCGAATACCCGGGTCCTCTCCACACCGGGGAGCTGTTTTTT. Its translation is CASSEYPGPLHTGELFF.

This rearrangement joins TRBV6-4 to TRBJ1-3; D is uncertain. The V end was cut by 0 bases, the J end by 2 bases, with 11 bases between. Germline V gene data show CDR1 as MRHNA and CDR2 as SNTAGT. The CDR3 is 16 residues long. The CDR3 nucleotides are TGTGCCAGCAGTGACTCGAAGTTATGGCCTGGAAACACCATATATTTT. Its protein is CASSDSKLWPGNTIYF.

The chain couples TRBV7-2 to TRBJ1-1; weak D call: TRBD1 (5 bases). The CDR3 is 14 amino acids. V was cut by 6 bases and J by 0 bases, with 11 bases left in between. Per germline, CDR1 SGHTA and CDR2 FQGNSA. CDR3 in amino acids: CASRLQDMNTEAFF. CDR3 bases: TGTGCCAGCAGATTACAGGATATGAACACTGAAGCTTTCTTT.

This clone has a single count. The chain links TRBV24-1 to TRBJ2-3; weak D call: TRBD2 (7 bases). The CDR3 runs 16 residues. V dropped 1 base and J dropped 2 bases, with 12 bases sitting between them. Germline loops: CDR1 KGHDR, CDR2 SFDVKD. CDR3 DNA sequence: TGTGCCACCAGTGATTTCCCGGGGGGCATCACAGATACGCAGTATTTT. Its protein product is CATSDFPGGITDTQYF.

The chain carries TRBV7-2 and TRBJ1-1, with D maybe TRBD1 (5 bases). This CDR3 region has 12 residues. Germline lookup yields CDR1 SGHTA and CDR2 FQGNSA. V was trimmed by 6 bases and J by 11 bases, leaving 16 bases between them. The CDR3 DNA follows: TGTGCCAGCAGTTCATATGCGGGGGAGGCTTTCTTT. Amino acid sequence: CASSSYAGEAFF.

This rearrangement joins TRBV5-1 to TRBJ1-1, with D uncertain. The ends were cut back, 4 bases at V and 0 bases at J, with 19 bases in the middle. CDR3 length: 17 residues. Germline CDR1 reads SGHRS; CDR2 reads YFSETQ. The CDR3 spells CASSPRYDKGLNTEAFF. As DNA, the CDR3 is TGCGCCAGCAGCCCCCGATATGACAAAGGACTGAACACTGAAGCTTTCTTT.

This rearrangement joins TRBV7-6 to TRBJ1-1, with D unclear. The CDR3 extends over 14 amino acids. Between the trimmed V and J ends, which lost 0 bases and 2 bases, there was a span of 7 bases. Looked up from germline, CDR1 is SGHVS and CDR2 is FNYEAQ. The CDR3 coding sequence is TGTGCCAGCAGCTTAGCGGGCAGTAACACTGAAGCTTTCTTT. Translating gives CASSLAGSNTEAFF.

The chain has TRBV5-4 and TRBJ2-3; 15 nucleotides agree with TRBD2. J gave up 2 bases and V 4 bases, and 8 bases lay outside the gene matches. This CDR3 is built from 18 residues. CDR1 and CDR2 from the germline V gene are SGHNT and YYREEE (reference sequence). In DNA, the CDR3 is TGTGCCAGCAGCGGGCCGGGACTAGCGGGGGGTTTCACAGATACGCAGTATTTT. Its translation: CASSGPGLAGGFTDTQYF. The complete variable domain, with remaining parts taken from reference TRBV5-4 and TRBJ2-3, reads ETGVTQSPTHLIKTRGQQVTLRCSSQSGHNTVSWYQQALGQGPQFIFQYYREEENGRGNFPPRFSGLQFPNYSSELNVNALELDDSALYLCASSGPGLAGGFTDTQYFGPGTRLTVL.

This clone has only a few counts. The rearrangement links TRBV25-1 to TRBJ2-1; 8 bases line up with TRBD2. The CDR3 is 15 amino acids. With V trimmed by 5 bases and J by 8 bases, 11 bases remained unmatched. Germline CDR1 MGHDK, CDR2 SYGVNS. CDR3 in DNA: TGTGCCAGCAGTCCGGGACTAGTGTCCGTGGATGAGCAGTTCTTC. It translates to CASSPGLVSVDEQFF.

The chain joins TRBV6-6 to TRBJ2-5, with TRBD2 matching over 11 bases. Germline values: CDR1 MNHNY, CDR2 SVGAGI (reference sequence). The V and J ends lost 4 bases and 4 bases, in that order; junction bases with no gene match: 8. This CDR3 is 16 amino acids long. The CDR3 is CASSSLAGGPRETQYF. Here the CDR3 DNA reads TGTGCCAGCAGTTCTTTAGCGGGGGGGCCGAGAGAGACCCAGTACTTC.